Listed below are T cell receptor beta chains from one sample, sequenced in a study of OX40 agonist ivuxolimab in advanced cancers. Only in-frame clones appear in the TCRdb table, and some are missing; sequencing was by immunoSEQ multiplex PCR. Among 40,000 to 55,000 clones listed, 82% were seen once. The source material was CD4+ or CD8+ T cells sorted from blood, sampled in a trial of the OX40 agonist ivuxolimab. These receptors were taken from an adult with an advanced solid tumor such as melanoma, head and neck, liver or kidney cancer. Each CDR3 is given with its conserved first and last residue. The D gene is left open where the match is weak. Size is stated for part of the rows, as once, few or many counts, or as a class when the clone is expanded.

clone size | J gene | D gene | V gene | CDR3 DNA | CDR3 protein
few | TRBJ2-6 | . | TRBV4-1 | TGCGCCAGCAGCCAAGTGCTCGCTGGGGCCAACGTCCTGACTTTC | CASSQVLAGANVLTF
. | TRBJ2-1 | . | TRBV5-1 | TGCGCCAGCAGCTCAGGGACAAACTCCTACAATGAGCAGTTCTTC | CASSSGTNSYNEQFF
. | TRBJ2-5 | TRBD2 | TRBV6-5 | TGTGCCAGTGCCTCGGGAGGGAGGGAGCAGTACTTC | CASASGGREQYF
. | TRBJ2-3 | . | TRBV5-4 | TGTGCCAGCAGCTTGGGTGGGGAAGGTGGCACAGATACGCAGTATTTT | CASSLGGEGGTDTQYF
once | TRBJ2-2 | TRBD1 | TRBV23-1 | TGCGCCAGCAGTCAATCCCTACCGGGACAGGGGGGCACCGGGGAGCTGTTTTTT | CASSQSLPGQGGTGELFF
. | TRBJ1-5 | TRBD1 | TRBV30 | TGTGCCTGGAGTAGCGGGACAGGGGCTGTTCAGCCCCAGCATTTT | CAWSSGTGAVQPQHF
few | TRBJ2-7 | TRBD1 | TRBV27 | TGTGCCAGCAGTTCATTTAGACAGGGGAGCTACGAGCAGTACTTC | CASSSFRQGSYEQYF
. | TRBJ2-7 | . | TRBV19 | TGTGCCAGTAGTAGGGCGACACTCTACGAGCAGTACTTC | CASSRATLYEQYF
. | TRBJ2-4 | TRBD2 | TRBV27 | TGTGCCAGCAGTTTAAGGGCCGGGGGGGGAGAAGCCAAAAACATTCAGTACTTC | CASSLRAGGGEAKNIQYF
. | TRBJ2-7 | TRBD2 | TRBV6-6 | TGTGCCAGCTATTCGACTAGCGGGTCGGGCGAGCAGTACTTC | CASYSTSGSGEQYF
. | TRBJ2-7 | TRBD2 | TRBV27 | TGTGCCAGCAGTTTTTTTGCGGGGGGCACCTACGAGCAGTACTTC | CASSFFAGGTYEQYF
. | TRBJ1-3 | . | TRBV6-1 | TGTGCCAGCCTCCCCTCTGGAAACACCATATATTTT | CASLPSGNTIYF
. | TRBJ2-2 | TRBD2 | TRBV27 | TGTGCCAGCAGTTTAGGGGGGGACACCGGGGAGCTGTTTTTT | CASSLGGDTGELFF
. | TRBJ1-2 | TRBD1 | TRBV6-5 | TGTGCCAGCAGTTACCGGGCGGGACAGGGCAATGGCTACACCTTC | CASSYRAGQGNGYTF
once | TRBJ1-1 | . | TRBV28 | TGTGCCGGCAGTGCGCAAGGGGCAAGAAGTGCTTTCTTT | CAGSAQGARSAFF
. | TRBJ1-4 | TRBD1 | TRBV28 | TGTGCCAGCAGTTACAGGGACAGGGGGCGTGAAAAACTGTTTTTT | CASSYRDRGREKLFF
. | TRBJ1-3 | . | TRBV5-6 | TGTGCCAGCAGCTTTCCCGGGGGTGGAAACACCATATATTTT | CASSFPGGGNTIYF
few | TRBJ1-1 | . | TRBV13 | TGTGCCAGCAGCTTGGAAGCGGCGAACACTGAAGCTTTCTTT | CASSLEAANTEAFF
. | TRBJ2-7 | . | TRBV7-9 | TGTGCCAGCAGCTTAGCCCCCGGCAGGGGTCGTTGGTACGAGCAGTACTTC | CASSLAPGRGRWYEQYF
. | TRBJ2-7 | . | TRBV5-8 | TGTGCCAGCAGCTTGGATTACGAGCAGTACTTC | CASSLDYEQYF
. | TRBJ2-2 | TRBD2 | TRBV9 | TGTGCCAGCAGCGGGGGTCTAGCGGGATTCCTGAACACCGGGGAGCTGTTTTTT | CASSGGLAGFLNTGELFF
. | TRBJ2-1 | . | TRBV19 | TGTGCCAGCCTGGACAGATACAATGAGCAGTTCTTC | CASLDRYNEQFF
. | TRBJ2-7 | . | TRBV5-8 | TGTGCCAGCAGCTTGAACCAGCTGGAGCAGTACTTC | CASSLNQLEQYF
. | TRBJ2-1 | . | TRBV9 | TGTGCCAGCAGCGTAGGGTCCCGTGAGCAGTTCTTC | CASSVGSREQFF
. | TRBJ2-3 | . | TRBV29-1 | TGCAGCGTTAGGTCTGTCGTAGGACTTAACACAGATACGCAGTATTTT | CSVRSVVGLNTDTQYF
. | TRBJ2-5 | . | TRBV6-6 | TGTGCCAGCAGTCGGGACCTGAACCCTGGGGAGACCCAGTACTTC | CASSRDLNPGETQYF
. | TRBJ2-1 | TRBD1 | TRBV2 | TGTGCCAGCAGTTTTGGGACAGGGGAGATTGAGCAGTTCTTC | CASSFGTGEIEQFF
. | TRBJ2-4 | TRBD2 | TRBV6-1 | TGTGCCAGCAGTGAAGGTTGGGGGGGGGCCAAAAACATTCAGTACTTC | CASSEGWGGAKNIQYF
. | TRBJ2-7 | TRBD1 | TRBV2 | TGTGCCAGCAGAGAACAGGGGAGCTCCTACGAGCAGTACTTC | CASREQGSSYEQYF
. | TRBJ2-2 | TRBD2 | TRBV10-3 | TGTGCCATCAGCCCACCGGGACTAGCGGTGCCCGGGGAGCTGTTTTTT | CAISPPGLAVPGELFF
. | TRBJ2-1 | . | TRBV21-1 | TGTGCCAGCAGCAAAAGGTCTGGTGAGCAGTTCTTC | CASSKRSGEQFF
. | TRBJ2-1 | . | TRBV5-4 | TGTGCCAGCAGCTTCGCAAACAATGAGCAGTTCTTC | CASSFANNEQFF
. | TRBJ2-5 | . | TRBV19 | TGTGCCAGTAGTATAGGAGCGGGCCAGGGCCAAGAGACCCAGTACTTC | CASSIGAGQGQETQYF
. | TRBJ2-1 | TRBD2 | TRBV10-3 | TGTGCCATCAGTGGATTGACTAGCGGAAACAATGAGCAGTTCTTC | CAISGLTSGNNEQFF
. | TRBJ2-7 | . | TRBV19 | TGTGCCAGTAGTATACGCGGCCAGGCAATGGACTACGAGCAGTACTTC | CASSIRGQAMDYEQYF